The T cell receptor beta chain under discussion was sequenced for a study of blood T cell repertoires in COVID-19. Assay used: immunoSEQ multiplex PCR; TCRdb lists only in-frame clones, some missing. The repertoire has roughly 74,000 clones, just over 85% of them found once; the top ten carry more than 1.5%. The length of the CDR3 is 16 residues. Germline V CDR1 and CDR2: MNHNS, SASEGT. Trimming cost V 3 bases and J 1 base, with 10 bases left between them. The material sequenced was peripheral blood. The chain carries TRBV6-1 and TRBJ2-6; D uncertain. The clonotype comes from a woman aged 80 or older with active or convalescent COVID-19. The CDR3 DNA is TGTGCCAGCAGTGAGCCCAGGTCGTCTGGGGCCAACGTCCTGACTTTC. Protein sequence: CASSEPRSSGANVLTF.